Listed below are T cell receptor beta chains from one sample, sequenced in a study of T-cell reconstitution after alpha-beta-depleted transplantation in children. TCRdb processed the PCR reads anew with MiXCR; each CDR3 protein has one entry. The sample records hundreds of thousands of distinct CDR3 sequences, roughly 16% being singletons. The sample was PBMCs, mostly from graft donor cells, taken 360 days after TCRalphabeta/CD19-depleted stem cell transplant. All receptors derive from a boy less than two years old who had a stem cell transplant for Wiskott-Aldrich syndrome, so the T cells may come from the graft donor. The CDR3 runs from the conserved cysteine through the conserved F or W. A D gene is named only where the DNA matches it firmly. Size is omitted from some rows. Given values are once, few, many or a class for expanded clones.

j_call clone_size d_call v_call cdr3_nt cdr3_aa
TRBJ2-7 few NA TRBV4-1 TGCGCCAGCAGCCTCAGATTGATCCTACCCTCCGGGCTCGAGCAGTACTTC CASSLRLILPSGLEQYF
TRBJ2-3 few NA TRBV7-9 TGTGCCAGCAGCTTAGCGCGGGGACAATTACTCACAGATACGCAGTATTTT CASSLARGQLLTDTQYF
TRBJ1-4 few NA TRBV7-9 TGTGCCAGCAGCTCATGGGGGGGGAGGAAGGAAAAACTGTTTTTT CASSSWGGRKEKLFF
TRBJ2-1 NA TRBD1 TRBV7-9 TGTGCCAGCAGCCGCATCGGTAGGGGACAGGGGTACAATGAGCAGTTCTTC CASSRIGRGQGYNEQFF
TRBJ2-6 few NA TRBV29-1 TGCAGCGTCCTACACCTCGAATCTGGGGCCAACGTCCTGACTTTC CSVLHLESGANVLTF
TRBJ1-4 many TRBD1 TRBV4-1 TGCGCCAGCAGCTCCTACCCCACAGGGGGCCCTGAAAAACTGTTTTTT CASSSYPTGGPEKLFF
TRBJ2-5 NA TRBD2 TRBV3-1 TGTGCCAGCAGCCCCACGGGGGGGGTCCCAGGGACCCAGTACTTC CASSPTGGVPGTQYF
TRBJ2-7 many TRBD1 TRBV12-3/TRBV12-4 TGTGCCAGCAGTCTCTGGACAGGGGACGAGCAGTACTTC CASSLWTGDEQYF
TRBJ2-3 NA NA TRBV11-2 TGTGTCAGCAGCTTAGACGGCCGCACAGATACGCAGTATTTT CVSSLDGRTDTQYF
TRBJ2-3 few NA TRBV3-1 TGTGCCAGCAGCCCTAGACTGCTCACAGATACGCAGTATTTT CASSPRLLTDTQYF
TRBJ1-2 few NA TRBV20-1 TGCAGTGCTAGAGTCCTGCGCGGGACGCCCTACGGCTACACCTTC CSARVLRGTPYGYTF
TRBJ2-5 few NA TRBV2 TGTGCCAGCAGTGAACAGAGGGGGATGGAGACCCAGTACTTC CASSEQRGMETQYF
TRBJ2-1 few TRBD1 TRBV29-1 TGCAGCGTTGTGGGGGGTGATCTGGACAGGGGTTCCAATGAGCAGTTCTTC CSVVGGDLDRGSNEQFF
TRBJ2-6 NA TRBD2 TRBV10-3 TGTGCCACCAGTCCGGGGGGTTCTGGGGCCAACGTCCTGACTTTC CATSPGGSGANVLTF
TRBJ1-6 NA NA TRBV7-9 TGTGCCAGCAGCATCAACAATTCACCCCTCCACTTT CASSINNSPLHF
TRBJ2-7 NA TRBD1 TRBV5-1 TGCGCCAGCAGCTTGCTCCGGGACAGCTACTCCTACGAGCAGTACTTC CASSLLRDSYSYEQYF
TRBJ2-7 few NA TRBV19 TGTGCCCGACCCGGGACCGCTTTCTACGAGCAGTACTTC CARPGTAFYEQYF
TRBJ2-5 few TRBD1 TRBV5-1 TGCGCCAGCAGCTTGGGCGGGACAGGGGTAAGGGAGACCCAGTACTTC CASSLGGTGVRETQYF
TRBJ2-2 few TRBD2 TRBV5-1 TGCGCCAGCACCCCGACTAGCGGGGGCCCCGGGGAGCTGTTTTTT CASTPTSGGPGELFF
TRBJ2-5 NA NA TRBV15 TGTGCCACCAGCAAACCGGGACAACAGACCCAGTACTTC CATSKPGQQTQYF
TRBJ2-5 NA NA TRBV20-1 TGCAGTGCTTATTCCGGGGCCCTGGGGGAGACCCAGTACTTC CSAYSGALGETQYF
TRBJ1-5 few NA TRBV4-2 TGTGCCAGCAGCCAAGGAAGGGGTTATAGCAATCAGCCCCAGCATTTT CASSQGRGYSNQPQHF
TRBJ2-5 NA NA TRBV10-3 TGTGCCATCAAGCAGGCGGTACGGGAGACCCAGTACTTC CAIKQAVRETQYF
TRBJ2-1 NA NA TRBV10-1 TGCGCCAGCAGTGAGTCAACTAGTTTATACAATGAGCAGTTCTTC CASSESTSLYNEQFF
TRBJ2-7 NA NA TRBV7-8 TGTGCCAGCAGCTTAAAGGGGGGTAGACAGTCTTCCTACGAGCAGTACTTC CASSLKGGRQSSYEQYF
TRBJ2-7 NA NA TRBV5-6 TGTGCCAGCAGCTTTTCGGGGTTCTACGAGCAGTACTTC CASSFSGFYEQYF
TRBJ2-1 few TRBD2 TRBV27 TGTGCCAGCAGTTCCCCCGGACTAGCGGCCTACAATGAGCAGTTCTTC CASSSPGLAAYNEQFF
TRBJ2-7 NA NA TRBV5-6 TGTGCCAGCAGCTTGGTTGGGCGGAACTACGAGCAGTACTTC CASSLVGRNYEQYF
TRBJ2-3 NA NA TRBV20-1 TGCAGTGCTCGAAGCGGGGATACGCAGTATTTT CSARSGDTQYF
TRBJ2-2 few TRBD1 TRBV20-1 TGCAGTGCGCCCCGGGACAGGGGGTCCGGGGAGCTGTTTTTT CSAPRDRGSGELFF
TRBJ2-7 few TRBD1 TRBV12-3/TRBV12-4 TGTGCCAGCTGCCGGGACAGGGGGCACATCTACGAGCAGTACTTC CASCRDRGHIYEQYF
TRBJ2-3 NA TRBD2 TRBV5-4 TGTGCCAGCAGCTCCGGACTAGCGGGGATCACAGATACGCAGTATTTT CASSSGLAGITDTQYF
TRBJ2-3 many NA TRBV12-3/TRBV12-4 TGTGCCAGCAGTGATACAGGGACAGATACGCAGTATTTT CASSDTGTDTQYF
TRBJ2-3 few TRBD2 TRBV4-1 TGCGCCAGCAGCCAAGATATTCTTGGCCATATTTCGGGACTAGCGGATTCAGATACGCAGTATTTT CASSQDILGHISGLADSDTQYF
TRBJ2-2 NA NA TRBV6-1 TGTGCCAATACCCACTGGTGTAGCTTGAACACCGGGGAGCTGTTTTTT CANTHWCSLNTGELFF
TRBJ2-7 few TRBD2 TRBV4-1 TGCGCCAGCAGCCAAGATCCTGGGGGGGTCCCCTACGAGCAGTACTTC CASSQDPGGVPYEQYF
TRBJ2-5 many NA TRBV7-2 TGTGCCAGCGGAGGGGGAGAGACCCAGTACTTC CASGGGETQYF
TRBJ2-5 NA TRBD2 TRBV5-1 TGCGCCAGCAGGTCTCGACTAGCGGGGGGCCTCGAGACCCAGTACTTC CASRSRLAGGLETQYF
TRBJ2-1 few NA TRBV5-1 TGCGCCAGCAGCGCCCGGGGGCTATTAGACAATGAGCAGTTCTTC CASSARGLLDNEQFF
TRBJ2-1 few NA TRBV6-1 TGTGCCAGCAGTGTGGCGGGCGCTAGCTCCTACAATGAGCAGTTCTTC CASSVAGASSYNEQFF
TRBJ2-2 NA TRBD2 TRBV6-1 TGTGCCAGCAGTACCGGACTAGCGGGAGTCGGTTCGAACACCGGGGAGCTGTTTTTT CASSTGLAGVGSNTGELFF
TRBJ2-5 NA TRBD1 TRBV19 TGTGCCAGTAGCCCGACAGGGATCCGTGAGACCCAGTACTTC CASSPTGIRETQYF
TRBJ2-3 few TRBD1 TRBV29-1 TGCAGCGCATATCCGGGACAGGGAACAGATACGCAGTATTTT CSAYPGQGTDTQYF
TRBJ2-7 NA NA TRBV2 TGTGCCAGCAGTGAAGCGCTTTGGCTAGCCCCAGAGCAGTACTTC CASSEALWLAPEQYF
TRBJ2-5 few TRBD1 TRBV27 TGTGCCAGCAGTCCTCGGACAGGGTCGGTAGAGACCCAGTACTTC CASSPRTGSVETQYF
TRBJ2-7 NA TRBD2 TRBV7-2 TGTGCCAGCAGCTTTAGCGGGAGGACCCGAGCTACCTACGAGCAGTACTTC CASSFSGRTRATYEQYF
TRBJ2-7 NA NA TRBV12-3/TRBV12-4 TGTGCCAGCAGTCCCCGGGACTTATCCTACGAGCAGTACTTC CASSPRDLSYEQYF
TRBJ2-3 NA NA TRBV7-2 TGTGCCAGCAGCTTAGAGGGGGGGGAAGGAGATACGCAGTATTTT CASSLEGGEGDTQYF
TRBJ2-1 few NA TRBV7-9 TGTGCCAGCAGCCTTAGTGGGCTTGGGGGCATTACACATGAGCAGTTCTTC CASSLSGLGGITHEQFF
TRBJ2-3 NA NA TRBV2 TGTGCCAGCAGTGATGGGGGTGGCACAGATACGCAGTATTTT CASSDGGGTDTQYF